Listed below are T cell receptor beta chains from one sample, sequenced in a study of cytomegalovirus exposure and HLA in healthy donors. Produced via immunoSEQ multiplex PCR; TCRdb's table is partial and in-frame only. The sample carries 200,000 to 300,000 clones, more than 75% recorded once. The sequencing sample was made of PBMCs. The receptors shown here come from a young man in good health and CMV-seronegative. The CDR3 runs from the conserved cysteine through the conserved F or W. D genes are given only for firm matches. Not every row has a clone size; where given, it reads once, few, many or a size class.

D gene	V gene	clone size	J gene	CDR3 protein	CDR3 DNA
TRBD2	TRBV5-6	.	TRBJ2-5	CASSLLAGVPGAQYF	TGTGCCAGCAGCTTGCTAGCGGGGGTACCGGGGGCCCAGTACTTC
.	TRBV5-8	few	TRBJ1-6	CASSRGGGDLPLHF	TGTGCCAGCAGCCGGGGTGGAGGGGATTTGCCCCTCCACTTT
TRBD1	TRBV5-1	.	TRBJ2-7	CASSLSGTASYEQYF	TGCGCCAGCAGCTTGTCCGGGACAGCCTCCTACGAGCAGTACTTC
TRBD1	TRBV10-3	once	TRBJ2-3	CAISVYRDRGTDTQYF	TGTGCCATCAGTGTCTACCGGGACAGGGGCACAGATACGCAGTATTTT
.	TRBV13	once	TRBJ2-3	CASSTTTGTGGTDTQYF	TGTGCCAGCAGCACTACGACCGGGACTGGAGGAACAGATACGCAGTATTTT
.	TRBV7-8	.	TRBJ2-1	CASRGFSGGTYNEQFF	TGTGCCAGCAGGGGGTTTTCGGGGGGCACCTACAATGAGCAGTTCTTC
.	TRBV7-2	.	TRBJ1-5	CASRLTGYSNQPQHF	TGTGCCAGCCGATTGACAGGCTATAGCAATCAGCCCCAGCATTTT
.	TRBV7-8	.	TRBJ1-1	CASSPQTAMNTEAFF	TGTGCCAGCAGCCCCCAGACAGCCATGAACACTGAAGCTTTCTTT
TRBD1	TRBV6-5	.	TRBJ1-1	CASSPRTGGSTEAFF	TGTGCCAGCAGTCCAAGGACAGGGGGCAGCACTGAAGCTTTCTTT
TRBD1	TRBV18	.	TRBJ2-7	CASSRGQGGKIYEQYF	TGTGCCAGCTCACGAGGACAGGGGGGGAAGATCTACGAGCAGTACTTC
TRBD2	TRBV5-1	.	TRBJ2-7	CASSPGLATDYEQYF	TGCGCCAGCAGCCCGGGACTAGCAACAGACTACGAGCAGTACTTC
TRBD2	TRBV5-4	.	TRBJ2-2	CASSLAGGAVGELFF	TGTGCCAGCAGCTTGGCGGGGGGGGCCGTCGGGGAGCTGTTTTTT
.	TRBV29-1	.	TRBJ2-3	CSVEVGALGDTQYF	TGCAGCGTTGAAGTGGGGGCACTGGGGGATACGCAGTATTTT
.	TRBV2	.	TRBJ1-4	CASSRNSGTTNEKLFF	TGTGCCAGCAGTAGGAACTCAGGGACAACTAATGAAAAACTGTTTTTT
.	TRBV5-1	.	TRBJ1-1	CASSVAGVNTEAFF	TGCGCCAGCAGCGTCGCAGGGGTCAACACTGAAGCTTTCTTT
TRBD1	TRBV6-5	.	TRBJ2-7	CASSHGQGYEQYF	TGTGCCAGCAGTCATGGACAGGGCTACGAGCAGTACTTC
.	TRBV7-2	.	TRBJ2-1	CASSLSGKGDEQFF	TGTGCCAGCAGCTTATCGGGAAAAGGAGATGAGCAGTTCTTC
.	TRBV23-1	.	TRBJ2-7	CASSRRPGFPYEQYF	TGCGCCAGCAGCCGACGACCAGGGTTTCCCTACGAGCAGTACTTC
TRBD2	TRBV7-9	.	TRBJ2-1	CASSKRGLAGAGRYNEQFF	TGTGCCAGCAGTAAACGCGGGCTAGCGGGAGCCGGCAGGTACAATGAGCAGTTCTTC
TRBD1	TRBV7-9	.	TRBJ2-3	CASSVAMTGDVVDTQYF	TGTGCCAGCAGCGTAGCCATGACAGGGGATGTTGTAGATACGCAGTATTTT
TRBD1	TRBV2	.	TRBJ1-2	CAVPPGTGNGYTF	TGTGCCGTTCCCCCCGGGACAGGGAATGGCTACACCTTC
.	TRBV10-1	.	TRBJ1-5	CASSESLGQPQHF	TGCGCCAGCAGTGAATCCCTCGGTCAGCCCCAGCATTTT
.	TRBV9	once	TRBJ1-1	CASSVDSRANTEAFF	TGTGCCAGCAGCGTAGATAGCAGGGCGAACACTGAAGCTTTCTTT
TRBD1	TRBV5-1	.	TRBJ2-2	CASSFDRGNTGELFF	TGCGCCAGCAGCTTTGACAGGGGTAACACCGGGGAGCTGTTTTTT
TRBD1	TRBV5-4	.	TRBJ1-2	CASSPGTAYGYTF	TGTGCCAGCAGCCCCGGGACAGCCTATGGCTACACCTTC
TRBD1	TRBV4-1	.	TRBJ2-7	CASSYPGQGGEQYF	TGCGCCAGCAGCTATCCGGGACAGGGAGGCGAGCAGTACTTC
.	TRBV7-9	.	TRBJ1-5	CASSPSSRNQPQHF	TGTGCCAGCAGCCCCTCTAGTCGAAATCAGCCCCAGCATTTT
TRBD2	TRBV10-3	.	TRBJ2-7	CASGLAGGYEQYF	TGTGCCAGCGGACTAGCGGGGGGTTACGAGCAGTACTTC
.	TRBV27	.	TRBJ1-5	CASKLTANQPQHF	TGTGCCAGCAAACTGACAGCTAATCAGCCCCAGCATTTT
.	TRBV5-6	.	TRBJ1-1	CASSLSDYTEAFF	TGTGCCAGCAGCTTATCAGACTACACTGAAGCTTTCTTT
TRBD2	TRBV9	.	TRBJ2-2	CASSKSGTSGGNGELFF	TGTGCCAGCAGCAAATCAGGGACTAGCGGGGGGAACGGGGAGCTGTTTTTT
.	TRBV29-1	.	TRBJ2-5	CSVERDSITQYF	TGCAGCGTTGAGAGGGACTCCATAACCCAGTACTTC
.	TRBV6-1	.	TRBJ1-1	CASSEAEGQGGFLAFF	TGTGCCAGCAGTGAAGCGGAGGGGCAGGGCGGTTTTTTGGCTTTCTTT
TRBD1	TRBV28	.	TRBJ2-7	CASSFGGQGAREQYF	TGTGCCAGCAGTTTCGGGGGACAGGGGGCGCGGGAGCAGTACTTC
.	TRBV6-6	.	TRBJ1-5	CASRLTGSYGNQPQHF	TGTGCCAGCAGACTGACGGGGTCCTACGGCAATCAGCCCCAGCATTTT
.	TRBV6-6	.	TRBJ1-1	CASSYTGGTEAFF	TGTGCCAGCAGTTACACGGGGGGCACTGAAGCTTTCTTT
TRBD2	TRBV30	.	TRBJ2-3	CAGTSGTLADTQYF	TGTGCAGGGACTAGCGGAACCTTGGCCGATACGCAGTATTTT
.	TRBV11-2	.	TRBJ2-7	CASSPRGNEQYF	TGTGCCAGCAGCCCCCGCGGAAACGAGCAGTACTTC
.	TRBV25-1	.	TRBJ1-4	CASSESRTNEKLFF	TGTGCCAGCAGTGAAAGCCGAACTAATGAAAAACTGTTTTTT
.	TRBV5-1	once	TRBJ2-1	CASSVTGNEQFF	TGCGCCAGCAGCGTTACGGGGAATGAGCAGTTCTTC
TRBD1	TRBV27	once	TRBJ1-1	CASYPLAGRGVNTEAFF	TGTGCCAGCTACCCCTTGGCGGGCAGGGGGGTGAACACTGAAGCTTTCTTT
TRBD2	TRBV4-3	.	TRBJ2-1	CASSPGGEQFF	TGCGCCAGCAGCCCGGGGGGTGAGCAGTTCTTC
TRBD2	TRBV19	few	TRBJ2-1	CASSMGGTYNEQFF	TGTGCCAGTAGTATGGGGGGGACCTACAATGAGCAGTTCTTC
.	TRBV6-6	once	TRBJ1-1	CASSRNTEAFF	TGTGCCAGCAGCCGGAACACTGAAGCTTTCTTT